Listed here is a single T cell receptor beta chain. What antigen it recognizes has not been identified. Base qualities are missing; no much larger clone stands one base away. Counted from cysteine to phenylalanine, this CDR3 has 13 amino acids. The only DNA kept is the CDR3, 39 bases in frame from the first base. Germline trimming amounts to 4 bases on V and 11 bases on J, with 9 as the count of junction bases outside the gene matches. Sequences MGHDK (CDR1) and SYGVNS (CDR2) are obtained from the germline V gene. This sample stems from a study of T cells after yellow fever vaccination (dated by TCRdb to between 2018 and 2021). For the wider study: The SMART-Seq v4 Ultra Low Input RNA kit was used to prepare libraries from fractions with low cell numbers. Bulk TCR alpha and beta repertoires were sequenced longitudinally to track T-cell clones before and after primary and booster YFV17D yellow fever vaccination. Two healthy male donors, one aged 18 to 30 and one aged 30 to 40 years, were included in the cohort. Blood was collected at multiple timepoints before and after primary and secondary immunization, and bulk PBMC replicates and cell subsets were isolated. The research as a whole found: Most clones expanded after primary vaccination were re-detected after the booster (about 96% of CD4 and about nine tenths of CD8), suggesting broad memory maintenance. The secondary T-cell response was found to be weaker but faster than the primary response, with a peak reached on day 5 rather than on day 15. Computational filtering was required because FACS-sorted repertoires could contain abundant contaminating clonotypes from the bulk population. Because the study included only a couple of donors, the extent to which the findings can be generalized is limited. A small share of clonotypes was detected in both CD4 and CD8 compartments, with the overlap likely arising from convergent recombination.

TCR cDNA was made using 5'RACE template switching, a step that added a universal primer site and unique molecular identifiers. Priming for cDNA synthesis came from both the TCR alpha and TCR beta constant segments. Two PCR steps were used to amplify libraries, with sample barcodes and sequencing adapters being added in the second step. Sequencing of libraries was performed on Illumina HiSeq 2500 (2x100 bp) or NovaSeq (2x150 bp). From the authors' description of their analysis: Reads were demultiplexed and collapsed into UMI consensus sequences with MIGEC, and V(D)J alignment was performed with MiXCR. Vaccine-responding clonotypes were identified with edgeR using replicate PBMC samples, with FDR below 0.01 and a log2 fold change above 5 up to day 15 being required. Bulk clonotypes were assigned CD4 or CD8 identity according to which sequenced CD4 or CD8 repertoire held them at higher abundance. TCRdb applied fastp at Q25 and MiXCR to the public reads, then kept only in-frame beta chains. Records with the same CDR3 protein are collapsed into one entry carrying the most frequent genes and DNA. The V and J calls come from TCRdb's annotation, not from the publication. This sample has a few hundred thousand distinct CDR3 sequences in its table, and approximately 8% of those were observed once. The top ten hold 15% to 20% of the sample.

The treatment or condition label corresponds to: live attenuated yellow fever vaccine strain. Two biological replicates of bulk PBMCs were collected at each blood-draw timepoint. PBMCs were isolated from peripheral blood using a standard Ficoll-Paque protocol. TriZol was used to extract RNA from bulk PBMCs, from CD4 and CD8 fractions, and from dextramer-positive and dextramer-negative fractions. Sample: PBMCs, taken about 41 days after the first yellow fever vaccination. This chain joins TRBV25-1 to TRBJ2-7, and 9 junctional nucleotides match TRBD1. The source of this sequence is a man aged 18 to 30 who received the YFV17D yellow fever vaccine. The base sequence is TGTGCCAGCAGTGCCGGGACAGGGCAGAACGAGTACTTC. Its coded protein is CASSAGTGQNEYF.